This T cell receptor (beta chain) was captured by sequencing in a study of T cell repertoires in cytomegalovirus infection (dated by TCRdb to between 2019 and 2020). Describing the broader study: Recently identified HLA-C-restricted CMV epitopes, whose presentation resists viral immunomodulation, were targeted by peptide stimulations together with well-studied HLA-B-restricted epitopes. Donor HLA type was relevant to the analysis, as public TCR beta signatures indicated carriage of CMV infection together with the matching HLA type. The paper as a whole reports these results and caveats: The ex vivo response was dominated by HLA-C-restricted CMV-specific TCR beta clonotypes, which also provided the single most frequent clonotype in two of eight donors. In both this cohort and an independent cohort of approximately 350 donors, the cumulative frequency of public TCR beta family members distinguished carriers of CMV infection plus the relevant HLA type.

Comments on this clonotype: Its antigen is currently not known. Base-call qualities are not available, and no considerably larger clone is one nucleotide away.

Interpreted using the paper, the treatment or condition label stands for: in vitro stimulation with specific CMV peptide epitopes to enrich CMV-specific T cells. V is cut by 8 bases and J by 2 bases, and the space between the germline ends is 10 bases. The CDR3 has 12 amino acids, counting the end cysteine and phenylalanine. Only the CDR3 region is kept as DNA, spanning 36 bases read in frame from base 1. The germline V gene sets CDR1 to SNHLY and CDR2 to FYNNEI. TCRdb shows the sequencer as Illumina HiSeq 1500. The public reads were quality trimmed at Q25 with fastp and then assembled into clones with MiXCR by TCRdb, keeping productive beta chains. Records with the same CDR3 protein are collapsed into one entry carrying the most frequent genes and DNA. This sample lists about 920,000 distinct CDR3 sequences; under 40% were detected once. In total, the top ten clones hold roughly 12% of the sample.

The sequence derives from a human donor in good health (CMV status not recorded). Some clones in this sample may be carry-over from other donors' samples. The source material was cultured CD8+ T cells from PBMCs, sampled from culture after CMV antigen stimulation. The chain employs TRBV2 and TRBJ2-7; too little of a D gene remains to name it. Here is the DNA: TGTGCCAGCCACTCTGGACCCTACGAGCAGTACTTC. Translated, it reads CASHSGPYEQYF.